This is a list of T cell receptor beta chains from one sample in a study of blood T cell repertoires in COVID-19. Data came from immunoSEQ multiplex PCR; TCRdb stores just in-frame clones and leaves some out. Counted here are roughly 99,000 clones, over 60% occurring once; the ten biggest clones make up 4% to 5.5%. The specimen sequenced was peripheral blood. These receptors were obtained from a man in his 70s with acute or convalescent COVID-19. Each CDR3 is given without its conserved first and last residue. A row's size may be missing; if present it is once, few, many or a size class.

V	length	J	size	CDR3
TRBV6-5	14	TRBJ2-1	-	ASSYGLTTSGAEQF
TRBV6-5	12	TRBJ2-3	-	ASAAGGSTDTQY
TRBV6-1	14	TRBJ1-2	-	ASSDVMGQGNYGYT
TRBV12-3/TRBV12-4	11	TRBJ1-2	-	ASSSGLIYGYT
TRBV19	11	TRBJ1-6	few	ASRQGDNSPLH
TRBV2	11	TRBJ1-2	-	ASSEGQDYGYT
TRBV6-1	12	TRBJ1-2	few	ASSESGEPYGYT
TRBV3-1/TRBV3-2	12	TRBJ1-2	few	ASSQDFEARGYT
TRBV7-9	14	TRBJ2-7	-	ASSLALAGVLHEQY
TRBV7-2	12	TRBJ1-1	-	ASSPAGIWAEAF
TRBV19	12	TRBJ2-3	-	ASSISQLTDTQY